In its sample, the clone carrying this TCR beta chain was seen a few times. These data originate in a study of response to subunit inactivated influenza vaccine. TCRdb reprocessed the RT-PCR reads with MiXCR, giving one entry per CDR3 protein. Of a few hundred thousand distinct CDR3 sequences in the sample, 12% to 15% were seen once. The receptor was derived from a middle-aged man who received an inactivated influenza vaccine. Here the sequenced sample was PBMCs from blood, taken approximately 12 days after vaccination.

The CDR3 DNA reads as TGTGCCAGCAGAAGAGGGACTTGGGGTAGGGATACGCAGTATTTT. Translated, it gives CASRRGTWGRDTQYF. V usage is TRBV7-9 and J usage is TRBJ2-3, with D possibly TRBD2 on 6 matching bases. Germline values: CDR1 SEHNR, CDR2 FQNEAQ (reference sequence). The CDR3 extends over 15 amino acids. V lost 6 bases and J lost 6, with 19 bases in between.